The text below deals with one T cell receptor beta chain. The 5'RACE method, run with constant-segment primers, produced TCR alpha and TCR beta cDNA libraries (carrying sample barcodes and UMIs). TCRdb redid the calling of the 5' RACE reads with MiXCR, one entry per CDR3 protein. The data show about 84,000 distinct CDR3 sequences, roughly 14% seen once. This sample was included in a study of T-cell memory formation after mild COVID-19. Germline CDR1 ENHRY, CDR2 SYGVKD. This CDR3 is 14 amino acids long. Germline trimming cut 10 bases from V and 8 bases from J; bases unmatched to any gene: 11. The source of this sequence is an adult woman who had mild COVID-19 (a few samples of this study predate the infection). Cell type and time point are not known. The sample comprised PBMCs or a T cell subset sorted from them (not recorded which). This chain links TRBV10-3 with TRBJ2-1; 10 nucleotides line up with TRBD2. DNA of the CDR3: TGTGCCACATCAATAGCGGGAGGCTGGTATGAGCAGTTCTTC. Its translation: CATSIAGGWYEQFF.